This record looks at one TCR beta chain sequence and its context. The sample comes from a study of low-dose radiotherapy and immunotherapy resistance in tumors. On the study more broadly: The treatment that patients received was intravenous nivolumab 240 mg every two weeks plus ipilimumab 1 mg/kg every six weeks.

The study gave donors nivolumab, ipilimumab, aspirin, low-dose cyclophosphamide and low-dose radiotherapy. Alpha and beta chains were covered, as first-strand cDNA relied on TRAV- and TRBV-specific primers. The authors amplified TCRs for about 20 PCR cycles with a constant-region primer and a V-primer adapter. TCRdb re-analysed the reads in MiXCR, keeping a single row per CDR3 protein. The sample has approximately 14,000 distinct CDR3 sequences, 75% seen once; the top ten hold over 4.5%. This receptor was identified in a human donor with advanced metastatic prostate, ovarian, gallbladder or colorectal cancer (not recorded which). This table probably holds off-target reads from a library built for another chain.

The CDR3 region has the DNA TGCGCCAGCAGGCGGGACAATCCCTGGGTCTACGAGCAGTACTTC. Amino acids: CASRRDNPWVYEQYF. The chain couples TRBV23-1 to TRBJ2-7; perhaps D is TRBD1 or TRBD2 (6 bases each). TRBV23-1 is noted as an ORF with a role that remains uncertain. Trimming cost V 6 bases and J 3 bases, with 18 bases left between them. This CDR3 is 15 amino acids long.